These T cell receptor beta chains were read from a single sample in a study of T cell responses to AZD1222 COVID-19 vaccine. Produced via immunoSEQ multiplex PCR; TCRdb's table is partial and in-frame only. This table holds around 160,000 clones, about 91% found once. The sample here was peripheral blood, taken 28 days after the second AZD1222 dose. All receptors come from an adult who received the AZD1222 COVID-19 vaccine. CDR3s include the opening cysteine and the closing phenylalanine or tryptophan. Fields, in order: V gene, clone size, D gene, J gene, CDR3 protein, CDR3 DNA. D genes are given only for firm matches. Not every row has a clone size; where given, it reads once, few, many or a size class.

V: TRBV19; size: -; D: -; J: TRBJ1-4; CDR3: CASSITSRDGRKLFF; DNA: TGTGCCAGTAGTATAACGTCCAGGGACGGCCGAAAACTGTTTTTT
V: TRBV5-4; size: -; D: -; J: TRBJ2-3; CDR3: CASSPGVLSTDTQYF; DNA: TGTGCCAGCAGCCCAGGAGTTCTAAGCACAGATACGCAGTATTTT
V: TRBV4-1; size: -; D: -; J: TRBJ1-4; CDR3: CASSQDFRNRHNEKLFF; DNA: TGCGCCAGCAGCCAAGATTTCAGGAACCGGCACAATGAAAAACTGTTTTTT
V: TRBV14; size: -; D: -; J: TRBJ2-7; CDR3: CASSQAPGHEQYF; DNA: TGTGCCAGCAGCCAAGCACCCGGCCACGAGCAGTACTTC
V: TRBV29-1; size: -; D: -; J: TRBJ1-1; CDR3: CSVSDRMNTEAFF; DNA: TGCAGCGTTTCCGACAGGATGAACACTGAAGCTTTCTTT
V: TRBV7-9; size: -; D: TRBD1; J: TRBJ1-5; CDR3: CASSRDRVGNQPQHF; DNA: TGTGCCAGCAGCCGCGACAGGGTGGGAAATCAGCCCCAGCATTTT
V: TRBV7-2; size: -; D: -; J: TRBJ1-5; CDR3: CASSQVGGDQPQHF; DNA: TGTGCCAGCAGCCAGGTCGGAGGAGACCAGCCCCAGCATTTT
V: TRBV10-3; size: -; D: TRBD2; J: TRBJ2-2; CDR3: CAISELAGLTGELFF; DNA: TGTGCCATCAGTGAGTTAGCGGGCCTCACCGGGGAGCTGTTTTTT
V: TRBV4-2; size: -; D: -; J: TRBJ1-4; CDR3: CASSQEAGGRNEKLFF; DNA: TGTGCCAGCAGCCAAGAAGCGGGGGGGAGAAATGAAAAACTGTTTTTT
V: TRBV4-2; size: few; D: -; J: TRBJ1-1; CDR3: CASSQEAWMGEAFF; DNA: TGTGCCAGCAGCCAAGAGGCTTGGATGGGGGAAGCTTTCTTT
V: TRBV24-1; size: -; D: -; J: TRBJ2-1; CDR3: CATSDLRVRGLDNEQFF; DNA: TGTGCCACCAGTGATTTGCGCGTACGGGGGTTGGACAATGAGCAGTTCTTC
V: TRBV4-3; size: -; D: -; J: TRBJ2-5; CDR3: CASSPKAAAQETQYF; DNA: TGCGCCAGCAGCCCCAAGGCGGCAGCCCAAGAGACCCAGTACTTC
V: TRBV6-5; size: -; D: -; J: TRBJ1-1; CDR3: CASLRDGHTEAFF; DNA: TGTGCCAGCCTACGGGACGGACACACTGAAGCTTTCTTT
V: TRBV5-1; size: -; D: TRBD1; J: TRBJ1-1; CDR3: CASSYGTGALNTEAFF; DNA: TGCGCCAGCAGCTATGGGACAGGCGCCCTGAACACTGAAGCTTTCTTT
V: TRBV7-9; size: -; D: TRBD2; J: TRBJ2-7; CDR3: CASSSVYGTTYEQYF; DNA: TGTGCCAGCAGCTCTGTGTACGGGACTACCTACGAGCAGTACTTC
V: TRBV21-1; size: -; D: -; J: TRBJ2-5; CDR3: CASRHKKRGQTQYF; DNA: TGTGCCAGCCGACACAAGAAGAGGGGGCAGACCCAGTACTTC
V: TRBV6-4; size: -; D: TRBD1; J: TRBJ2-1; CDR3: CASRGTGENEQFF; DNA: TGTGCCAGCAGAGGGACAGGTGAAAATGAGCAGTTCTTC
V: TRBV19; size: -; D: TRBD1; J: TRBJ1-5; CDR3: CASSITGGNQPQHF; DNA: TGTGCCAGTAGTATTACAGGGGGCAATCAGCCCCAGCATTTT
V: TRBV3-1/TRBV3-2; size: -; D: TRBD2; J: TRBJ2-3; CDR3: CASSQDRGDYTTDTQYF; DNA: TGTGCCAGCAGCCAAGATCGAGGGGACTACACTACAGATACGCAGTATTTT
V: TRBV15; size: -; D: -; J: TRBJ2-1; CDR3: CATSGGNIGGNEQFF; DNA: TGTGCCACCAGCGGTGGCAATATAGGGGGCAATGAGCAGTTCTTC
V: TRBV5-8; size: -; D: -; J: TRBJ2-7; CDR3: CASSYGPNYEQYF; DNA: TGTGCCAGCAGCTACGGACCCAACTACGAGCAGTACTTC
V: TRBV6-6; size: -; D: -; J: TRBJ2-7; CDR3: CASTEGGEWSYEQYF; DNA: TGTGCCAGCACCGAGGGGGGTGAGTGGAGCTACGAGCAGTACTTC
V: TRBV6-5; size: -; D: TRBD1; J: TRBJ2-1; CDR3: CASTYRTGRPNEQFF; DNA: TGTGCCAGCACCTATAGGACAGGGCGCCCTAATGAGCAGTTCTTC
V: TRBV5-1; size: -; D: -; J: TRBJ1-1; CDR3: CASSLGYRASADTEAFF; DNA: TGCGCCAGCAGCTTGGGTTATCGGGCCTCGGCAGACACTGAAGCTTTCTTT
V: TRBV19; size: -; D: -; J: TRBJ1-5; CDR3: CASSTTNAGVRPQHF; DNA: TGTGCCAGTAGTACCACGAATGCAGGGGTTCGGCCCCAGCATTTT
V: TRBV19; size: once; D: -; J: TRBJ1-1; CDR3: CASRFGGAGSRYTEAFF; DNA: TGTGCCAGTAGGTTCGGAGGGGCCGGGAGTAGATACACTGAAGCTTTCTTT
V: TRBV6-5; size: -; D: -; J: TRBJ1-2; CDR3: CASRNRVMNYGYTF; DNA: TGTGCCAGCAGGAACAGGGTTATGAACTATGGCTACACCTTC
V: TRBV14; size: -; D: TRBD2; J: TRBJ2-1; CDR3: CASSPPGLGSGDEQFF; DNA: TGTGCCAGCAGCCCGCCGGGACTAGGTTCGGGGGATGAGCAGTTCTTC
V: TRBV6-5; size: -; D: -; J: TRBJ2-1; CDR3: CASSPVSSYNEQFF; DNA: TGTGCCAGCAGTCCCGTGAGCTCCTACAATGAGCAGTTCTTC
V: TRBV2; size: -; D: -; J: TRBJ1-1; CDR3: CARPDTPMNTEAFF; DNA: TGTGCCAGACCCGACACGCCCATGAACACTGAAGCTTTCTTT
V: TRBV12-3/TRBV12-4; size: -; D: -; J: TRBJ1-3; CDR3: CASSLLTGNTIYF; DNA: TGTGCCAGCAGTCTATTGACGGGAAACACCATATATTTT
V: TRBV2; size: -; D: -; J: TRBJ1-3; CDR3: CASSEGRGNTIYF; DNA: TGTGCCAGCTCCGAGGGTCGTGGAAACACCATATATTTT
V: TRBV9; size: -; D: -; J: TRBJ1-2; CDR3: CASSVGGPERGYTF; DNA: TGTGCCAGCAGCGTGGGGGGACCTGAGAGGGGCTACACCTTC
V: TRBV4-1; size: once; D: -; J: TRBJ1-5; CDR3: CASSQHNVPGHVGQPQHF; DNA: TGCGCCAGCAGCCAACACAATGTCCCGGGACATGTAGGTCAGCCCCAGCATTTT
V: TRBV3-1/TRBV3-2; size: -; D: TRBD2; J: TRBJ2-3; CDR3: CASSPGTSGRPDTQYF; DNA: TGTGCCAGCAGCCCTGGGACTAGCGGGAGACCAGATACGCAGTATTTT
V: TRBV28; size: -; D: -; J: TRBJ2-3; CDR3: CASRTQGLGTDTQYF; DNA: TGTGCCAGCAGGACGCAGGGTCTGGGGACAGATACGCAGTATTTT
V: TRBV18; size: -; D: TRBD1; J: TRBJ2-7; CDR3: CASSPGTASYEQYF; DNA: TGTGCCAGCTCACCCGGGACAGCTTCCTACGAGCAGTACTTC
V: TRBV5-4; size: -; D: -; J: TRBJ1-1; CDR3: CASSPRVGDGTEAFF; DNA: TGTGCCAGCAGCCCCAGAGTAGGGGACGGAACTGAAGCTTTCTTT
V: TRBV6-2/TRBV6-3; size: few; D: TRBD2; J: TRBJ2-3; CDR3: CASSFGLAGGLDTQYF; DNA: TGTGCCAGCAGTTTCGGACTAGCGGGGGGGCTAGATACGCAGTATTTT
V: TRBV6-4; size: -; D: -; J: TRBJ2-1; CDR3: CASSDLETAYNEQFF; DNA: TGTGCCAGCAGTGATCTGGAGACCGCCTACAATGAGCAGTTCTTC
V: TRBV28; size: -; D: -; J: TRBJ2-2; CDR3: CASSSGPGLGTGELFF; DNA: TGTGCCAGCAGTTCGGGCCCCGGGTTGGGTACCGGGGAGCTGTTTTTT
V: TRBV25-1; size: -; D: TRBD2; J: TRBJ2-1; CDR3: CASRGGLGAGFF; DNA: TGTGCCAGCAGAGGCGGACTAGGCGCGGGGTTCTTC
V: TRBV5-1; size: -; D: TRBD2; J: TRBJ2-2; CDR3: CASSWLGEGTGELFF; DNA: TGCGCCAGCAGCTGGCTTGGGGAGGGCACCGGGGAGCTGTTTTTT
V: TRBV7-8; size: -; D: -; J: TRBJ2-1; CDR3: CASSSPGTGGRGGEQFF; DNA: TGTGCCAGCTCCTCTCCCGGGACTGGCGGGAGAGGGGGTGAGCAGTTCTTC